The 14 T cell receptor beta chains given below trace back to one sample, sequenced in a study of T cells expressing NK-cell markers. Following a re-call of the 5' RACE reads, TCRdb has one entry per CDR3 protein and lacks DNA. This repertoire includes 440,000 or so distinct CDR3 sequences. The sequenced sample consisted of blood T cells: a sorted CD56 or NKG2C T cell subset, CD4+ or CD8+ T cells, or bulk PBMC T cells (not recorded which). The receptors were sampled from a woman aged 18 to 69 in good health.

This sequence joins TRBV7-3 and TRBJ1-5; TCRdb designates TRBD1, a call that cannot be tested without DNA. The CDR3 contains 16 residues. Germline loops: CDR1 SGHTA, CDR2 FQGTGA. This CDR3 reads CASSSPAGTGNQPQHF.

V is TRBV29-1 and J is TRBJ1-2; no DNA is available, so the TRBD1 call from TCRdb remains unchecked. The germline gives CDR1 SQVTM, CDR2 ANQGSEA. There are 11 residues in the CDR3. CDR3 in amino acids: CSVRTGVGYTF.

The gene calls are TRBV27 and TRBJ2-3; the TCRdb D gene call, TRBD1, has no DNA to confirm it. The CDR3 has 16 residues. Germline CDR1 and CDR2: MNHEY and SMNVEV (reference sequence). CDR3 loop: CASSPRQGADTDTQYF.

This CDR3 is CASSNRRGPLYNEQFF. J is TRBJ2-1 and V is TRBV6-2 or TRBV6-3; the D call of TRBD1 rests on TCRdb alone, since no DNA is present to check it. CDR1 MNHEY and CDR2 SVGEGT come from the germline V gene. The CDR3 is 16 amino acids.

The chain recombines TRBV6-1 with TRBJ2-1; the TCRdb call, TRBD2, lacks DNA for checking. The CDR3 sequence is 14 residues long. Germline CDR1 is MNHNS and CDR2 is SASEGT. The CDR3: CASAGSGKTNEQFF.

The rearrangement links TRBV7-2 to TRBJ1-2. The CDR3 covers 14 residues. The V gene's germline CDR1 is SGHTA and CDR2 FQGNSA. CDR3 in amino acids: CASSLERQNYGYTF.

The rearrangement links TRBV20-1 to TRBJ1-5. Germline CDR1 is DFQATT and CDR2 is SNEGSKA (reference sequence). The CDR3 spans 13 residues. This CDR3 reads CSAGSTANQPQHF.

This rearrangement joins TRBV3-1 to TRBJ2-7; TCRdb reports TRBD2, a call that lacks DNA to check it against. The CDR3 runs to 13 residues. Germline V CDR1 and CDR2: LGHDT, YNNKEL (reference sequence). CDR3 region: CASSPGLVYEQYF.

The chain carries TRBV7-8 and TRBJ2-3; TCRdb returns TRBD1, unconfirmable since there is no DNA. The CDR3 runs to 15 residues. Per the germline V gene, CDR1 is SGHVS and CDR2 is FQNEAQ. CDR3 residues: CASSEGDRVADTQYF.

The chain is built from TRBV20-1 and TRBJ1-1. This CDR3 has 15 amino acids. The germline V gene encodes CDR1 DFQATT and CDR2 SNEGSKA (reference sequence). The CDR3 protein is CSARSGRTPRGEAFF.

CDR3 amino acids: CASSLVGRTDEQYF. V gene TRBV7-9 combines with J gene TRBJ2-7. The germline gives CDR1 SEHNR, CDR2 FQNEAQ (reference sequence). The CDR3 loop spans 14 amino acids.

The chain is built from TRBV4-3 and TRBJ2-5; TCRdb's D gene call, TRBD2, goes unchecked for lack of DNA. Germline assignment: CDR1 LGHNA and CDR2 YSLEER. This CDR3 has 16 amino acids. The CDR3 reads CASSQETSGGLETQYF.

The chain couples TRBV20-1 to TRBJ2-5. CDR1 and CDR2 from the germline V gene are DFQATT and SNEGSKA (reference sequence). The CDR3 is 11 residues long. The CDR3: CSATGKETQYF.

The rearrangement links TRBV20-1 to TRBJ2-3; checking the TCRdb D call of TRBD2 is not possible without DNA. Germline CDR1 is DFQATT and CDR2 is SNEGSKA (reference sequence). This CDR3 spans 17 amino acids. The CDR3 spells CSARDSSPGGPSDTQYF.